One and the same sample provided the 9 T cell receptor beta chains below, sequenced in a study of blood T cell repertoires in COVID-19. TCRdb's table, derived via immunoSEQ multiplex PCR, lists solely in-frame clones and lacks some. The data show about 130,000 clones, about 85% seen once. The sample comprised peripheral blood. Receptors originate from an elderly woman with acute or convalescent COVID-19.

The chain has TRBV2 and TRBJ1-5; 10 bases are shared with TRBD1. The CDR3 length is 15 residues. The ends lost 4 bases at V and 3 bases at J; junction bases unmatched: 3. The V gene's germline CDR1 is SNHLY and CDR2 FYNNEI. The CDR3 nucleotides are TGTGCCAGCAGTGGGGGACAGGGGCTCAATCAGCCCCAGCATTTT. It yields the protein CASSGGQGLNQPQHF.

The genes are TRBV6-2 or TRBV6-3 and TRBJ2-1; D not certain. In germline, CDR1 is MNHEY, CDR2 SVGEGT. This CDR3 has 11 amino acids. Trimming removed 4 bases at V and 5 bases at J, with 3 bases between. DNA for the CDR3: TGTGCCAGCAGTTTCGACAATGAGCAGTTCTTC. Translation: CASSFDNEQFF.

The rearrangement uses TRBV29-1 and TRBJ2-3; 9 positions agree with TRBD1. Germline V CDR1 and CDR2: SQVTM, ANQGSEA. The length of the CDR3 is 15 residues. J was trimmed by 2 bases and V by 1 base; bases with no gene match: 4. As DNA, the CDR3 is TGCAGCGTTGAAGGAGGGACAGGGATCACAGATACGCAGTATTTT. It specifies CSVEGGTGITDTQYF.

The chain uses TRBV4-1 and TRBJ1-6; unclear D gene. Trimming removed 1 base from V and 6 bases from J, with 10 bases in between. CDR1 is MGHRA, CDR2 YSYEKL, per germline. The CDR3 is made up of 15 amino acids. In DNA form, the CDR3 reads TGCGCCAGCAGCCAAGGTAATACGCGTAATTCACCCCTCCACTTT. This translates into CASSQGNTRNSPLHF.

The chain combines TRBV7-5 with TRBJ2-7; TRBD1 is the table's D call and was not checked against the DNA. TRBV7-5 is given as a pseudogene. The CDR3 loop spans 16 amino acids. This chain's CDR3 is CARSLQGGRGVNEQYV. CDR3 in DNA: TGTGCCAGAAGCTTACAGGGCGGCAGGGGTGTGAACGAGCAGTACGTC.

The V gene is TRBV19, the J gene TRBJ1-1; 9 bases are shared with TRBD1. Per the germline V gene, CDR1 is LNHDA and CDR2 is SQIVND (reference sequence). J gave up 0 bases and V 1 base, and 15 bases lay outside the gene matches. The CDR3 consists of 20 residues. CDR3 protein: CASSIGRTGAQLRLNTEAFF. The DNA for the CDR3 is TGTGCCAGTAGTATAGGAAGGACAGGGGCGCAACTTCGTCTGAACACTGAAGCTTTCTTT.

The chain carries TRBV19 and TRBJ1-4; 7 nucleotides match TRBD1. The CDR3 is made up of 14 amino acids. CDR1 is LNHDA, CDR2 SQIVND, per germline (reference sequence). J gave up 7 bases and V 3 bases, and 5 bases lay outside the gene matches. DNA for the CDR3: TGTGCCAGTAGTATCACAGGGGATCCTGAAAAACTGTTTTTT. It specifies CASSITGDPEKLFF.

This chain links TRBV5-4 with TRBJ2-5, with 10 bases aligning to TRBD2. V lost 4 bases and J lost 5; bases outside the gene matches: 14. The CDR3 extends over 17 amino acids. Germline assignment: CDR1 SGHNT and CDR2 YYREEE (reference sequence). CDR3: CASSPGGSGGARETQYF. The CDR3 DNA reads as TGTGCCAGCAGCCCGGGTGGCAGCGGGGGGGCGCGTGAGACCCAGTACTTC.

The V and J genes are TRBV7-9 and TRBJ2-5, with TRBD2 identical over 7 bases. Germline CDR1 is SEHNR and CDR2 is FQNEAQ (reference sequence). Germline trimming cut 1 base from V and 5 bases from J; bases unmatched to any gene: 13. This CDR3 has 17 amino acids. CDR3 in DNA: TGTGCCAGCAGCTTAGGCAGCGGGGTGCCCTCGTTTGAGACCCAGTACTTC. This translates into CASSLGSGVPSFETQYF.